Following are 27 T cell receptor beta chains from one sample sequenced in a study of T cells after yellow fever vaccination. One entry per CDR3 protein, called by TCRdb with MiXCR from the 5' RACE reads. This table holds about 310,000 distinct CDR3 sequences, about 3.5% found once. The material was PBMCs, obtained on the day of the yellow fever booster vaccination. The origin of the receptors is a young man who received the YFV17D yellow fever vaccine.

The V and J genes are TRBV11-3 and TRBJ2-1, with 7 bases fitting TRBD1. V was pared by 4 bases and J by 4 bases, with 7 bases of the junction left unmatched. The length of the CDR3 is 15 residues. Germline values: CDR1 SGHNT, CDR2 YENEEA. The CDR3 reads CASSWARDRYNEQFF. CDR3 sequence (DNA): TGTGCCAGCAGCTGGGCCCGGGACAGATACAATGAGCAGTTCTTC.

The chain uses TRBV10-3 and TRBJ2-2, with D unclear. The CDR3 has 14 residues. Trimming removed 5 bases from V and 4 bases from J, with 11 bases in between. Looked up from germline, CDR1 is ENHRY and CDR2 is SYGVKD. The CDR3 nucleotides are TGTGCCATCAGTCCACCGGCCGGCACCGGGGAGCTGTTTTTT. It translates to CAISPPAGTGELFF.

The rearrangement uses TRBV4-1 and TRBJ1-1, with TRBD1 matching over 12 bases. The CDR3 length is 15 residues. Looked up from germline, CDR1 is MGHRA and CDR2 is YSYEKL. Trimming cost V 4 bases and J 5 bases; bases outside gene matches: 5. The CDR3 DNA is TGCGCCAGCAGCCCGGGACAGGGGGCGAAAACTGAAGCTTTCTTT. It is translated as CASSPGQGAKTEAFF.

This clonotype appeared many times. The chain employs TRBV6-2 or TRBV6-3 and TRBJ2-1, with 8 bases matching TRBD2. CDR1 MNHEY and CDR2 SVGEGT come from the germline V gene. J gave up 4 bases and V 5 bases, and 10 bases lay outside the gene matches. This CDR3 is built from 16 residues. The CDR3 here is CASSLHAGGRYNEQFF. The CDR3 DNA is TGTGCCAGCAGTCTACATGCGGGGGGCCGGTACAATGAGCAGTTCTTC.

This clonotype was observed at least ten times. This sequence joins TRBV28 and TRBJ1-1; tentative D call: TRBD1 (6 bases). V dropped 10 bases and J dropped 3 bases, with 21 bases sitting between them. This CDR3 has 15 amino acids. Germline values: CDR1 MDHEN, CDR2 SYDVKM. CDR3 DNA: TGTGCCACCACCACCGGGGGCCAAGGGGACACTGAAGCTTTCTTT. It yields the protein CATTTGGQGDTEAFF. Based on the CDR3 plus reference TRBV28 and TRBJ1-1, the full variable domain is DVKVTQSSRYLVKRTGEKVFLECVQDMDHENMFWYRQDPGLGLRLIYFSYDVKMKEKGDIPEGYSVSREKKERFSLILESASTNQTSMYLCATTTGGQGDTEAFFGQGTRLTVV.

This clonotype was seen at least ten times. The V gene is TRBV20-1, the J gene TRBJ2-3; 8 nucleotides agree with TRBD2. Unmatched junction bases numbered 6, after V lost 4 bases and J lost 3 bases. Germline values: CDR1 DFQATT, CDR2 SNEGSKA (reference sequence). This CDR3 is 14 amino acids long. The CDR3 reads CSANGGASTDTQYF. CDR3 sequence (DNA): TGCAGTGCTAACGGGGGGGCCAGTACAGATACGCAGTATTTT.

CDR3 region: CASSLVQGVTGELFF. The CDR3 nucleotides read TGCGCCAGCAGCTTGGTACAGGGAGTAACCGGGGAGCTGTTTTTT. The V gene is TRBV5-1, the J gene TRBJ2-2, with D possibly matching TRBD1 (6 bases). V shed 0 bases and J shed 5 bases, with 11 bases lying between them. Germline CDR1 is SGHRS and CDR2 is YFSETQ. This CDR3 has 15 amino acids.

At least ten counts were recorded for this clonotype. The chain is built from TRBV6-1 and TRBJ2-3, with D unclear. Germline-derived CDR1 and CDR2 are MNHNS and SASEGT. Trimming removed 2 bases from V and 5 bases from J, with 5 bases in between. The length of the CDR3 is 12 residues. The CDR3 DNA reads TGTGCCAGCAGTGAATGGGAAGATACGCAGTATTTT. It specifies CASSEWEDTQYF.

In this sample, this clonotype turned up many times. This chain connects TRBV7-3 to TRBJ2-4, with D hard to call. The length of the CDR3 is 19 residues. V was pared by 5 bases and J by 0 bases, with 23 bases between. Germline loops: CDR1 SGHTA, CDR2 FQGTGA. Written as DNA, the CDR3 is TGTGCCAGCAGCCCCGTGGCCGGGCCACGTATAATAGCCAAAAACATTCAGTACTTC. Translation gives CASSPVAGPRIIAKNIQYF.

Many counts were recorded for this clonotype. The chain couples TRBV7-2 to TRBJ2-3; D gene uncertain. The V end was cut by 5 bases, the J end by 0 bases, with 9 bases between. The germline gives CDR1 SGHTA, CDR2 FQGNSA. CDR3 length: 14 amino acids. The CDR3 nucleotides are TGTGCCAGCAGCACAAGCCTAAGCACAGATACGCAGTATTTT. It specifies CASSTSLSTDTQYF.

This clonotype was detected only a few times. V is TRBV6-2 or TRBV6-3 and J is TRBJ2-1, with unresolved D. The CDR3 is 15 residues long. In germline, CDR1 is MNHEY, CDR2 SVGEGT. The germline V and J ends were trimmed by 5 bases and 0 bases, with 11 bases remaining between them. The CDR3 here is CASSLRPSSYNEQFF. The CDR3 DNA follows: TGTGCCAGCAGTCTTAGGCCGAGCTCCTACAATGAGCAGTTCTTC.

The J gene is TRBJ2-3, the V gene TRBV4-2; D unresolved. Germline CDR1 is LGHNA and CDR2 is YNFKEQ. V shed 0 bases and J shed 2 bases, with 12 bases lying between them. The CDR3 loop spans 16 amino acids. CDR3 nucleotide sequence: TGTGCCAGCAGCCAAGAACTTCGGCTCAACACAGATACGCAGTATTTT. Its translation: CASSQELRLNTDTQYF.

This clonotype came up many times. The chain uses TRBV4-1 and TRBJ2-6; TRBD2 is a possible D gene (5 bases). Germline CDR1 MGHRA, CDR2 YSYEKL. The CDR3 spans 12 residues. Deletions cut 6 bases from V and 11 bases from J, with 11 bases between. The CDR3 loop reads CASSLTGDVLTF. The CDR3 region has the DNA TGCGCCAGCAGTCTGACCGGGGACGTCCTGACTTTC.

V and J are TRBV19 and TRBJ2-1; 12 positions agree with TRBD1. V shed 7 bases and J 6 bases; nucleotides not matched to a gene: 7. Germline V gene data show CDR1 as LNHDA and CDR2 as SQIVND (reference sequence). The CDR3 totals 15 residues. CDR3 loop: CASTRRGQGANEQFF. As DNA, the CDR3 is TGTGCCAGTACCAGAAGGGGACAGGGGGCCAATGAGCAGTTCTTC.

The rearrangement links TRBV9 to TRBJ2-1; D ambiguous. Between the trimmed V and J ends, which lost 0 bases and 9 bases, there was a span of 16 bases. Germline-derived CDR1 and CDR2 are SGDLS and YYNGEE. The CDR3 loop spans 15 amino acids. The CDR3 protein is CASSVAVRAVGEQFF. For the CDR3, the DNA is TGTGCCAGCAGCGTAGCTGTCCGGGCAGTTGGTGAGCAGTTCTTC. Full variable domain (rest looked up from reference TRBV9 and TRBJ2-1): DSGVTQTPKHLITATGQRVTLRCSPRSGDLSVYWYQQSLDQGLQFLIQYYNGEERAKGNILERFSAQQFPDLHSELNLSSLELGDSALYFCASSVAVRAVGEQFFGPGTRLTVL.

This clonotype appeared many times. This sequence joins TRBV29-1 and TRBJ1-4; D is perhaps TRBD1 (5 bases). The CDR3 sequence is 10 residues long. Germline V lookup: CDR1 SQVTM, CDR2 ANQGSEA. Trimming stripped 7 bases from V and 6 bases from J, with 6 bases between. The CDR3 spells CSGGDEKLFF. CDR3 in DNA: TGCAGCGGAGGGGATGAAAAACTGTTTTTT. The full variable domain, rest sourced from reference TRBV29-1 and TRBJ1-4, is SAVISQKPSRDICQRGTSLTIQCQVDSQVTMMFWYRQQPGQSLTLIATANQGSEATYESGFVIDKFPISRPNLTFSTLTVSNMSPEDSSIYLCSGGDEKLFFGSGTQLSVL.

CDR3 in amino acids: CASSQEGIRSSGANVLTF. CDR3 DNA sequence: TGCGCCAGCAGCCAAGAGGGGATTAGGTCGTCTGGGGCCAACGTCCTGACTTTC. This chain links TRBV4-1 with TRBJ2-6; D is unclear. Germline values: CDR1 MGHRA, CDR2 YSYEKL. The CDR3 is made up of 18 amino acids. V was cut by 0 bases and J by 1 base, with 13 bases left in between.

The chain links TRBV7-9 to TRBJ2-3, with 8 bases aligning to TRBD1. V trimming: 5 bases; J trimming: 3 bases; junction bases outside the gene matches: 10. CDR1 is SEHNR and CDR2 is FQNEAQ in the germline V gene (reference sequence). The CDR3 contains 16 residues. The CDR3: CASSPVQGGETDTQYF. CDR3 coding DNA: TGTGCCAGCAGCCCCGTACAGGGGGGCGAAACAGATACGCAGTATTTT.

This clonotype occurred many times. This chain links TRBV6-5 with TRBJ1-2; 7 nucleotides line up with TRBD1. Per germline, CDR1 MNHEY and CDR2 SVGAGI. V lost 6 bases and J lost 4; bases outside the gene matches: 8. The length of the CDR3 is 14 residues. In nucleotides, the CDR3 is TGTGCCAGCAGCGGAGGGGACAGTCCCTATGGCTACACCTTC. This sequence encodes CASSGGDSPYGYTF.

This clonotype was found a few times. The chain has TRBV6-2 or TRBV6-3 and TRBJ1-5; D is uncertain. The CDR3 consists of 15 residues. Between the trimmed V and J ends, which lost 0 bases and 4 bases, there was a span of 10 bases. The germline CDR1 and CDR2 sequences are MNHEY and SVGEGT. CDR3 DNA: TGTGCCAGCAGTTACTCGGGTTGGCAGAATCAGCCCCAGCATTTT. Translated, it gives CASSYSGWQNQPQHF.

This chain connects TRBV6-5 to TRBJ2-5; 9 bases agree with TRBD1. Germline V gives CDR1 MNHEY, CDR2 SVGAGI. The J segment lost 4 bases and the V segment lost 4 bases, leaving 7 bases of the junction unmatched. The CDR3 is 15 amino acids. Written as DNA, the CDR3 is TGTGCCAGCAGTTGGACAGGGGAGTTGGCAGAGACCCAGTACTTC. Protein: CASSWTGELAETQYF.

This clonotype appeared a few times. The chain employs TRBV6-4 and TRBJ2-7; D call uncertain. The CDR3 is made up of 14 amino acids. CDR1 is MRHNA and CDR2 is SNTAGT in the germline V gene. V was cut by 3 bases and J by 1 base, with 10 bases left in between. The CDR3 region is CASSEYPGSYEQYF. The CDR3 DNA follows: TGTGCCAGCAGTGAATACCCCGGGTCCTACGAGCAGTACTTC.

In its sample, this clonotype was seen many times. The V call is TRBV5-1, the J call TRBJ2-1; tentative D call: TRBD1 (5 bases). The germline V gene has CDR1 SGHRS and CDR2 YFSETQ. The length of the CDR3 is 14 residues. V was pared by 2 bases and J by 4 bases, with 10 bases between. The CDR3 DNA follows: TGCGCCAGCAGCTTTAGGGGCCCTTACAATGAGCAGTTCTTC. Encoded protein: CASSFRGPYNEQFF.

This clonotype was counted ten times or more. This rearrangement joins TRBV7-2 to TRBJ1-1; D remains unclear. The V gene lost 7 bases and the J gene lost 3 bases, with 15 bases spanning the gap. Per germline, CDR1 SGHTA and CDR2 FQGNSA. The CDR3 totals 14 residues. The CDR3 here is CASIRARLDTEAFF. The CDR3 region has the DNA TGTGCCAGCATCCGAGCCCGGTTGGACACTGAAGCTTTCTTT.

This clonotype turned up a few times. The chain carries TRBV28 and TRBJ2-7, with D tentatively TRBD1 (6 bases). V lost 6 bases and J lost 5, with 26 bases in between. Germline CDR1 MDHEN, CDR2 SYDVKM. The length of the CDR3 is 17 residues. For the CDR3, the DNA is TGTGCCAGCAGCCCTATTATGTCGGACAGAACCAGCGACGAGCAGTACGTC. The encoded protein is CASSPIMSDRTSDEQYV.

The chain uses TRBV20-1 and TRBJ2-7; D is unclear. V lost 0 bases and J 1 base, leaving 7 bases between the germline ends. The CDR3 is made up of 13 amino acids. The germline CDR1 and CDR2 sequences are DFQATT and SNEGSKA (reference sequence). The CDR3 DNA sequence: TGCAGTGCTAGAGAGCCACATTCCTACGAGCAGTACTTC. This sequence encodes CSAREPHSYEQYF.

This clonotype was seen a handful of times. V usage is TRBV7-8 and J usage is TRBJ2-1, with a weak D call TRBD1 (6 bases). CDR1 and CDR2 (germline): SGHVS, FQNEAQ. This CDR3 has 16 residues. Trimming stripped 0 bases from V and 3 bases from J, with 12 bases between. The CDR3 loop reads CASSLALGGYYNEQFF. The CDR3 DNA follows: TGTGCCAGCAGCTTAGCGCTAGGGGGATACTACAATGAGCAGTTCTTC.